A selection of T cell receptor beta chains follows, all from one sample in a study of spatial heterogeneity in lung cancer. MiXCR, run by TCRdb on the 5' RACE reads, gives a single entry per CDR3 protein. There are some 41,000 distinct CDR3 sequences in the sample; about 10% occur only once, and more than 15% lies in the top ten. The sample here was PBMCs, taken at follow-up. These receptors originate from a female donor with early-stage non-small cell lung cancer. The CDR3 runs from the conserved cysteine through the conserved F or W. D genes are given only for firm matches. Clone size appears in some rows only: once, few, many, or a class for an expanded clone.

D gene	clone size	CDR3 length	V gene	J gene	CDR3 protein	CDR3 DNA
NA	many	13	TRBV7-9	TRBJ2-7	CASSLAPTYEQYF	TGTGCCAGCAGCTTAGCCCCAACGTACGAGCAGTACTTC
TRBD1	many	15	TRBV24-1	TRBJ2-5	CATSDPTGYQETQYF	TGTGCCACCAGTGACCCGACAGGGTACCAAGAGACCCAGTACTTC
TRBD1	NA	14	TRBV19	TRBJ2-7	CASSIKGQGDEQYF	TGTGCCAGTAGTATTAAGGGACAGGGGGACGAGCAGTACTTC
TRBD2	NA	18	TRBV2	TRBJ2-3	CASTASGGGRRFTDTQYF	TGTGCCAGCACCGCTAGCGGGGGGGGCCGTCGTTTCACAGATACGCAGTATTTT
NA	NA	13	TRBV20-1	TRBJ1-1	CSARDPRDTEAFF	TGCAGTGCTCGGGACCCTAGGGACACTGAAGCTTTCTTT
TRBD2	few	17	TRBV7-2	TRBJ2-3	CASRLRGSGASTDTQYF	TGTGCCAGCAGATTACGTGGCAGCGGGGCCAGCACAGATACGCAGTATTTT
TRBD1	many	16	TRBV29-1	TRBJ1-2	CSISGTGELTNYGYTF	TGCAGCATTTCCGGGACAGGAGAATTAACTAACTATGGCTACACCTTC
NA	few	15	TRBV5-4	TRBJ2-2	CASSLDGSNTGELFF	TGTGCCAGCAGCTTGGACGGATCGAACACCGGGGAGCTGTTTTTT
NA	many	17	TRBV6-2/TRBV6-3	TRBJ1-1	CASYVFSVRAGNTEAFF	TGTGCCAGCTATGTCTTTTCGGTCCGGGCAGGGAACACTGAAGCTTTCTTT
NA	NA	15	TRBV27	TRBJ2-3	CASSYSGHSTDTQYF	TGTGCCAGCAGTTACTCCGGACATAGCACAGATACGCAGTATTTT
TRBD2	many	16	TRBV27	TRBJ2-1	CASSFPAGVSLNEQFF	TGTGCCAGCAGTTTCCCAGCGGGGGTTTCGTTGAATGAGCAGTTCTTC
NA	many	18	TRBV7-8	TRBJ2-5	CASSSADRGRGSQETQYF	TGTGCCAGCAGCTCCGCAGATCGTGGGCGGGGTAGCCAAGAGACCCAGTACTTC
NA	NA	15	TRBV6-5	TRBJ2-3	CASSYAGSRTDTQYF	TGTGCCAGCAGTTACGCAGGGTCCCGCACAGATACGCAGTATTTT
TRBD2	many	14	TRBV9	TRBJ2-7	CASSLRLAGHEQYF	TGTGCCAGCAGCTTAAGACTAGCGGGGCATGAGCAGTACTTC
NA	many	14	TRBV7-7	TRBJ2-2	CASSFGPNTGELFF	TGTGCCAGCAGCTTTGGGCCGAACACCGGGGAGCTGTTTTTT
NA	few	14	TRBV19	TRBJ2-3	CASSQGDITDTQYF	TGTGCCAGTAGTCAAGGTGACATCACAGATACGCAGTATTTT
NA	many	13	TRBV19	TRBJ1-1	CASNAGINTEAFF	TGTGCCAGTAATGCAGGGATAAACACTGAAGCTTTCTTT
NA	many	13	TRBV5-1	TRBJ2-7	CASSLKRAHEQYF	TGCGCCAGCAGCTTGAAAAGGGCGCACGAGCAGTACTTC
NA	many	14	TRBV5-1	TRBJ2-5	CASTREGQQETQYF	TGCGCCAGCACAAGAGAAGGGCAACAAGAGACCCAGTACTTC
NA	few	15	TRBV7-3	TRBJ2-2	CASSPGLTPFGELFF	TGTGCCAGCAGTCCAGGACTAACTCCGTTCGGGGAGCTGTTTTTT
TRBD2	few	17	TRBV7-2	TRBJ2-3	CASSLYTSGGAGDTQYF	TGTGCCAGCAGCCTATACACCTCCGGGGGGGCCGGAGATACGCAGTATTTT
NA	few	15	TRBV12-3/TRBV12-4	TRBJ1-6	CASSLMSSYNSPLHF	TGTGCCAGCAGTTTGATGAGCTCCTATAATTCACCCCTCCACTTT
NA	many	11	TRBV5-1	TRBJ2-7	CASSLGREQYF	TGCGCCAGCAGCTTGGGGCGCGAGCAGTACTTC
TRBD1	NA	14	TRBV5-1	TRBJ2-1	CASSFGQDYNEQFF	TGCGCCAGCAGCTTTGGACAGGACTACAATGAGCAGTTCTTC
NA	many	16	TRBV6-5	TRBJ2-3	CASRLRGHILTDTQYF	TGTGCCAGCAGACTACGTGGACATATTCTCACAGATACGCAGTATTTT
TRBD1	many	15	TRBV27	TRBJ2-7	CASSLAGTGVDEQYF	TGTGCCAGCAGTTTGGCCGGGACAGGGGTTGACGAGCAGTACTTC
NA	many	13	TRBV29-1	TRBJ2-7	CRNDREGSYEQYF	TGCAGAAACGACAGGGAGGGGTCCTACGAGCAGTACTTC
NA	NA	13	TRBV30	TRBJ1-5	CAWSVDSNQPQHF	TGTGCCTGGAGTGTGGACAGCAATCAGCCCCAGCATTTT
NA	NA	13	TRBV4-2	TRBJ1-2	CASSPTGQYGYTF	TGTGCCAGCAGCCCTACCGGGCAGTATGGCTACACCTTC
NA	many	14	TRBV5-1	TRBJ2-3	CASSLNGVTDTQYF	TGCGCCAGCAGCTTGAACGGGGTCACAGATACGCAGTATTTT
NA	few	16	TRBV7-6	TRBJ1-2	CASSSTKAASNYGYTF	TGTGCCAGCAGCTCAACCAAGGCTGCCTCTAACTATGGCTACACCTTC
TRBD1	NA	16	TRBV5-1	TRBJ1-1	CASSLAGQGRNTEAFF	TGCGCCAGCAGCTTGGCCGGACAGGGCAGGAACACTGAAGCTTTCTTT
NA	NA	16	TRBV7-8	TRBJ2-2	CASSLRRGPPSGELFF	TGTGCCAGCAGCTTAAGGCGGGGACCCCCGTCCGGGGAGCTGTTTTTT
NA	NA	15	TRBV5-1	TRBJ1-1	CASSQGPGSNTEAFF	TGCGCCAGCAGCCAGGGCCCAGGGTCGAACACTGAAGCTTTCTTT
NA	NA	17	TRBV7-3	TRBJ2-2	CASSPWAGAANTGELFF	TGTGCCAGCAGCCCCTGGGCGGGGGCAGCGAACACCGGGGAGCTGTTTTTT
NA	many	15	TRBV28	TRBJ2-5	CASSLRDSQRETQYF	TGTGCCAGCAGTCTCCGGGACTCCCAGAGGGAGACCCAGTACTTC
NA	many	15	TRBV6-5	TRBJ2-1	CASSYEGRASNEQFF	TGTGCCAGCAGTTACGAGGGCCGGGCGAGTAATGAGCAGTTCTTC
TRBD2	NA	18	TRBV5-1	TRBJ2-3	CASSPDPLAGVRTDTQYF	TGCGCCAGCAGCCCCGACCCACTAGCGGGGGTTCGCACAGATACGCAGTATTTT
NA	few	13	TRBV7-2	TRBJ1-1	CASSLADVREAFF	TGTGCCAGCAGCTTAGCGGACGTCCGTGAAGCTTTCTTT
NA	many	13	TRBV2	TRBJ1-6	CASTGERNSPLHF	TGTGCCAGCACAGGGGAAAGGAATTCACCCCTCCACTTT
TRBD2	NA	15	TRBV2	TRBJ2-4	CAGGIAGGAENIQYF	TGTGCCGGAGGAATAGCGGGGGGGGCGGAGAACATTCAGTACTTC
TRBD1	few	15	TRBV5-1	TRBJ2-1	CASSSRTGSYNEQFF	TGCGCCAGCAGCTCAAGGACAGGGTCCTACAATGAGCAGTTCTTC
NA	NA	14	TRBV3-1	TRBJ1-5	CANSQYQINQPQHF	TGTGCCAACAGCCAGTACCAGATCAATCAGCCCCAGCATTTT
NA	NA	15	TRBV2	TRBJ2-7	CASSERTSISYEQYF	TGTGCCAGCAGTGAACGGACATCCATCTCCTACGAGCAGTACTTC
NA	many	12	TRBV29-1	TRBJ1-2	CSVVRGIYGYTF	TGCAGCGTTGTAAGGGGAATCTATGGCTACACCTTC
TRBD2	NA	14	TRBV20-1	TRBJ2-6	CSARAGAGANVLTF	TGCAGTGCCCGGGCGGGGGCTGGGGCCAACGTCCTGACTTTC
NA	many	15	TRBV15	TRBJ2-3	CATARGPTSTDTQYF	TGTGCCACGGCCCGGGGCCCGACTAGCACAGATACGCAGTATTTT
TRBD2	NA	16	TRBV18	TRBJ2-3	CASSPTGGTSTDTQYF	TGTGCCAGCTCACCGACGGGGGGGACTAGCACAGATACGCAGTATTTT
NA	many	13	TRBV29-1	TRBJ2-3	CSVQDLLTDTQYF	TGCAGCGTTCAGGATCTTCTCACAGATACGCAGTATTTT
TRBD1	few	13	TRBV5-1	TRBJ1-1	CASSSQGQTEAFF	TGCGCCAGCAGCTCACAGGGGCAGACTGAAGCTTTCTTT
NA	many	13	TRBV7-6	TRBJ2-1	CASSKGGLNEQFF	TGTGCCAGCAGTAAGGGGGGTCTCAATGAGCAGTTCTTC
NA	few	13	TRBV20-1	TRBJ1-4	CSHLASEGEKLFF	TGCAGCCATCTGGCTAGTGAAGGAGAAAAACTGTTTTTT
NA	many	15	TRBV6-5	TRBJ2-4	CASSPYGLGKNIQYF	TGTGCCAGCAGTCCCTATGGGCTTGGCAAAAACATTCAGTACTTC